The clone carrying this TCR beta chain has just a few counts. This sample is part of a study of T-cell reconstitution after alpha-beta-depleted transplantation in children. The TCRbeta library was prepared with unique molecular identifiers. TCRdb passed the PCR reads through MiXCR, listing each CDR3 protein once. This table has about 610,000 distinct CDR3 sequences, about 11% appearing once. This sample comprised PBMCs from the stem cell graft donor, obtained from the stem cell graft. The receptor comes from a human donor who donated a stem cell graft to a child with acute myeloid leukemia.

Here the CDR3 DNA reads TGCAGCGTAGGGACTAGCGGCCTCGGCGGGAGAAACATTCAGTACTTC. Amino acids: CSVGTSGLGGRNIQYF. The chain links TRBV29-1 to TRBJ2-4, with TRBD2 matching 11 bases. CDR3 length: 16 amino acids. CDR1 and CDR2 from the germline V gene are SQVTM and ANQGSEA. J was trimmed by 6 bases and V by 6 bases; bases with no gene match: 13.